This T cell receptor beta chain was identified in a study of T cells after yellow fever vaccination. Across the study: The fractions with low cell numbers were processed using SMART-Seq v4 Ultra Low Input. Study-level findings and limits: Post-booster repertoires contained most primary-vaccination clones again (around 96% CD4, around 89% CD8). A small share of clonotypes appeared in both CD4 and CD8 compartments. Contaminating bulk clonotypes could be abundant in FACS-sorted repertoires.

As concerns this clonotype: Its antigen is currently unknown.

TCRdb ran MiXCR on the 5' RACE reads and lists one entry per CDR3 protein. This table has some 160,000 distinct CDR3 sequences, 9.3% appearing once. Looked up from germline, CDR1 is SGHVS and CDR2 is FNYEAQ. This CDR3 has 15 residues. Between the trimmed V and J ends, which lost 5 bases and 6 bases, there was a span of 20 bases. The chain links TRBV7-6 to TRBJ2-7; unclear D gene. This receptor was taken from a man in his late teens or twenties who received the YFV17D yellow fever vaccine. Source: CD8+ T cells sorted from PBMCs, taken 45 days after the yellow fever booster vaccination. CDR3 sequence reads: CASSNSNGPFSEQYF. CDR3 DNA sequence: TGTGCCAGCAGCAATAGTAACGGACCTTTCTCCGAGCAGTACTTC.